What follows are 9 T cell receptor beta chains derived from one specimen sequenced in a study of shared clonotypes between healthy human individuals. Measured with immunoSEQ multiplex PCR; TCRdb has only the in-frame clones, and not every one. The sample records 2 million to 2.5 million clones, just under 95% being singletons. Sequenced material: naive CD4+ T cells from PBMCs. Subset denoted: CD45RA+ positively selected. The origin of the receptors is a young man in good health. Some clones in this sample may be carry-over from other donors' samples.

The V call is TRBV4-3, the J call TRBJ1-2; the D is unclear. The CDR3 has 14 amino acids. The germline V gene encodes CDR1 LGHNA and CDR2 YSLEER. Trimming took 1 base from V and 6 from J, leaving 12 bases between them. The CDR3 coding sequence is TGCGCCAGCAGCCAAGTAAAAGGGATGCATGGCTACACCTTC. Protein: CASSQVKGMHGYTF.

The chain recombines TRBV11-2 with TRBJ1-3; the D is unclear. The V gene's germline CDR1 is SGHAT and CDR2 FQNNGV. The CDR3 runs 14 residues. Trimming shortened V by 0 bases and J by 4 bases, and 7 bases separated the two germline ends. As DNA, the CDR3 is TGTGCCAGCAGCTTAGACGGAGTGGGAAACACCATATATTTT. Amino acids: CASSLDGVGNTIYF.

This clone occurred once. The chain carries TRBV5-1 and TRBJ2-3; D ambiguous. The CDR3 contains 15 residues. Germline V gives CDR1 SGHRS, CDR2 YFSETQ. Trimming removed 4 bases from V and 2 bases from J, with 14 bases in between. The CDR3, as DNA: TGCGCCAGCAGCCGCACCGTCTTAAACACAGATACGCAGTATTTT. It yields the protein CASSRTVLNTDTQYF.

This chain links TRBV5-1 with TRBJ2-5; D unresolved. Per the germline V gene, CDR1 is SGHRS and CDR2 is YFSETQ. V was pared by 1 base and J by 2 bases, with 9 bases between. The CDR3 sequence is 14 residues long. CDR3 bases: TGCGCCAGCAGCTTGTTCCAAGCACAAGAGACCCAGTACTTC. It specifies CASSLFQAQETQYF.

The gene calls are TRBV5-1 and TRBJ2-1; D possibly corresponds to TRBD2 (6 bases). CDR1 and CDR2 (germline): SGHRS, YFSETQ. This CDR3 has 16 residues. V was shortened by 4 bases and J by 0 bases, with 14 bases between the two germline ends. DNA for the CDR3: TGCGCCAGCAGCCTTGTAGGCGGGAACTCCTACAATGAGCAGTTCTTC. This translates into CASSLVGGNSYNEQFF.

The chain combines TRBV4-2 with TRBJ1-4; a possible D gene is TRBD1 (5 bases). From germline, CDR1 is LGHNA and CDR2 YNFKEQ. The CDR3 loop spans 16 amino acids. Trimming stripped 2 bases from V and 4 bases from J, with 14 bases between. CDR3 region: CASSQKIGTVNEKLFF. CDR3 in DNA: TGTGCCAGCAGCCAAAAAATAGGGACGGTTAATGAAAAACTGTTTTTT.

The chain is built from TRBV5-1 and TRBJ1-6, with 7 positions matching TRBD1. J gave up 7 bases and V 5 bases, and 6 bases lay outside the gene matches. The germline V gene encodes CDR1 SGHRS and CDR2 YFSETQ. CDR3 length equals 14 residues. The DNA for the CDR3 is TGCGCCAGCAGGTCGACAGGGTCGAATTCACCCCTCCACTTT. Translated, it gives CASRSTGSNSPLHF. Full variable domain (outside the CDR3, taken from reference TRBV5-1 and TRBJ1-6): KAGVTQTPRYLIKTRGQQVTLSCSPISGHRSVSWYQQTPGQGLQFLFEYFSETQRNKGNFPGRFSGRQFSNSRSEMNVSTLELGDSALYLCASRSTGSNSPLHFGNGTRLTVT.

V and J are TRBV27 and TRBJ2-1; a weak D match, TRBD1 (6 bases). This CDR3 has 15 residues. CDR1 MNHEY and CDR2 SMNVEV come from the germline V gene (reference sequence). V lost 6 bases and J lost 3, with 15 bases in between. Here the CDR3 reads CASSPTGLNYNEQFF. In DNA, the CDR3 is TGTGCCAGCAGCCCCACAGGGCTGAACTACAATGAGCAGTTCTTC.

The chain has TRBV28 and TRBJ1-1, with D perhaps matching TRBD1 (5 bases). V dropped 4 bases and J dropped 4 bases, with 16 bases sitting between them. This CDR3 has 15 residues. Germline values: CDR1 MDHEN, CDR2 SYDVKM. Written as DNA, the CDR3 is TGTGCCAGCAGTTCCCAAAGGGGCAGATCCACTGAAGCTTTCTTT. It translates to CASSSQRGRSTEAFF.